A single sample gave rise to the 3 T cell receptor beta chains below, sequenced in a study of response to subunit inactivated influenza vaccine. TCRdb fed the RT-PCR reads into MiXCR, producing one record per CDR3 protein. The sample lists more than 700,000 distinct CDR3 sequences; over 20% were seen once. The sequencing here drew on PBMCs from blood, taken 4 to 6 days after vaccination. The origin of the receptors is a man aged 50 or older who received an inactivated influenza vaccine.

The rearrangement joins TRBV7-2 to TRBJ1-1; a weak D match, TRBD1 (5 bases). The CDR3 has 15 residues. Trimming stripped 1 base from V and 6 bases from J, with 15 bases between. CDR1 is SGHTA and CDR2 is FQGNSA in the germline V gene. CDR3 sequence (DNA): TGTGCCAGCAGCTTAGGGGTGGGGGTCGGTTCTGAAGCTTTCTTT. Translating gives CASSLGVGVGSEAFF.

This clonotype was seen a handful of times. The chain has TRBV7-3 and TRBJ2-1; 9 bases line up with TRBD1. The V and J ends lost 4 bases and 9 bases, in that order; junction bases with no gene match: 4. The germline CDR1 and CDR2 sequences are SGHTA and FQGTGA. This CDR3 spans 13 amino acids. Here the CDR3 reads CASSSQGAGEQFF. The CDR3 nucleotides read TGTGCCAGCAGCTCACAGGGGGCGGGTGAGCAGTTCTTC. Together with reference TRBV7-3 and TRBJ2-1, the CDR3 gives the full variable domain: GAGVSQTPSNKVTEKGKYVELRCDPISGHTALYWYRQSLGQGPEFLIYFQGTGAADDSGLPNDRFFAVRPEGSVSTLKIQRTERGDSAVYLCASSSQGAGEQFFGPGTRLTVL.

This clonotype has more than one count but fewer than ten. The chain employs TRBV6-1 and TRBJ2-5; D call uncertain. The CDR3 totals 13 residues. V was shortened by 6 bases and J by 4 bases, with 12 bases between the two germline ends. Germline assignment: CDR1 MNHNS and CDR2 SASEGT. In DNA, the CDR3 is TGTGCCAGCAGGGCTAGAGGATTAGAGACCCAGTACTTC. Its translation: CASRARGLETQYF.